A selection of T cell receptor beta chains follows, all from one sample in a study of human T cells and chemical hapten exposure. One entry per CDR3 protein, called by TCRdb with MiXCR from the RACE reads. This sample has 100,000 to 120,000 distinct CDR3 sequences; less than 35% occur once, and the top ten carry 2.5% to 3.5%. The sequenced sample was whole blood, obtained in connection with sensitization to the hapten diphenylcyclopropenone (DPC). The receptors were sampled from a man aged 40-55 years with alopecia areata. Some clones in this sample may be carry-over from other donors' samples. Each CDR3 is given with its conserved first and last residue. Each record gives: V gene, D gene, J gene, clone size, CDR3 DNA, CDR3 protein. A D gene is named only where the DNA matches it firmly. Only some rows state a clone size, as once, few, many or a class for expanded clones.

V: TRBV6-2/TRBV6-3
D: -
J: TRBJ2-1
size: -
DNA: TGTGCCAGCTCTAACCGGGGGAATGAGCAGTTCTTC
CDR3: CASSNRGNEQFF

V: TRBV10-3
D: TRBD1
J: TRBJ1-2
size: -
DNA: TGTGCCATCAGTGAGTGGACAGGGGAGGATGGCTACACCTTC
CDR3: CAISEWTGEDGYTF

V: TRBV4-1
D: -
J: TRBJ2-3
size: -
DNA: TGCGCCAGCAGCCAAGATCGCTTCGATACGCAGTATTTT
CDR3: CASSQDRFDTQYF

V: TRBV6-5
D: -
J: TRBJ2-1
size: -
DNA: TGTGCCAGCAGTTACTCGAGAGGTAGGGCCGGGGATGAGCAGTTCTTC
CDR3: CASSYSRGRAGDEQFF

V: TRBV28
D: -
J: TRBJ1-3
size: -
DNA: TGTGCCAGCAGTTCACCGGTGGAGTGGAGTTCAGGAAACACCATATATTTT
CDR3: CASSSPVEWSSGNTIYF

V: TRBV27
D: -
J: TRBJ2-4
size: medium-sized
DNA: TGTGCCAGCAGTCCGTCGACAGGAGCCAAAAACATTCAGTACTTC
CDR3: CASSPSTGAKNIQYF

V: TRBV7-3
D: -
J: TRBJ1-6
size: few
DNA: TGTGCCAGCAGCCCAAGGGGGGCAGCGAATTCACCCCTCCACTTT
CDR3: CASSPRGAANSPLHF

V: TRBV4-3
D: TRBD1
J: TRBJ1-2
size: -
DNA: TGCGCCAGCAGCCAAGTACAGGGGGTTAATGGCTACACCTTC
CDR3: CASSQVQGVNGYTF

V: TRBV29-1
D: -
J: TRBJ2-2
size: -
DNA: TGCAGCGCTTTAATGACCGGGACCCCCGGGGAGCTGTTTTTT
CDR3: CSALMTGTPGELFF

V: TRBV9
D: TRBD2
J: TRBJ2-1
size: -
DNA: TGTGCCAGCAGCGTAGTCCCAGCGGGAGGGCCTCAAGCCAATGAGCAGTTCTTC
CDR3: CASSVVPAGGPQANEQFF

V: TRBV5-4
D: TRBD2
J: TRBJ2-3
size: few
DNA: TGTGCCAGCAGCTATACAATAGCGGGGGGCGCAGATACGCAGTATTTT
CDR3: CASSYTIAGGADTQYF

V: TRBV11-2
D: -
J: TRBJ2-5
size: few
DNA: TGTGCCAGCAGCTCAGACGGACCCCAAGAGACCCAGTACTTC
CDR3: CASSSDGPQETQYF

V: TRBV27
D: -
J: TRBJ2-7
size: few
DNA: TGTGCCAGCAGTTTGTCCAGGGACCACGAGCAGTACTTC
CDR3: CASSLSRDHEQYF

V: TRBV7-9
D: -
J: TRBJ2-6
size: few
DNA: TGTGCCAGCAGCGTTAGTGGGGCCAACGTCCTGACTTTC
CDR3: CASSVSGANVLTF

V: TRBV21-1
D: -
J: TRBJ2-1
size: few
DNA: TGTGCCAGCAGCATAACCGGGACTTACAATGAGCAGTTCTTC
CDR3: CASSITGTYNEQFF

V: TRBV12-5
D: TRBD1
J: TRBJ1-1
size: -
DNA: TGTGCTAGTGGGTTGGACAGGGGGTTTGAAGCTTTCTTT
CDR3: CASGLDRGFEAFF

V: TRBV29-1
D: -
J: TRBJ2-3
size: few
DNA: TGCAGCGTTGAAGACAGTTCTCGCACAGATACGCAGTATTTT
CDR3: CSVEDSSRTDTQYF

V: TRBV19
D: -
J: TRBJ1-6
size: few
DNA: TGTGCCAGTGTCAGCCCTAATTCACCCCTCCACTTT
CDR3: CASVSPNSPLHF

V: TRBV12-3/TRBV12-4
D: -
J: TRBJ1-3
size: few
DNA: TGTGCCAGCACCCCGGGACCTTCTGGAAACACCATATATTTT
CDR3: CASTPGPSGNTIYF

V: TRBV29-1
D: -
J: TRBJ2-6
size: -
DNA: TGCAGCGTTGGCTTTTTGGTGGTCTCTGGGGCCAACGTCCTGACTTTC
CDR3: CSVGFLVVSGANVLTF

V: TRBV13
D: TRBD1
J: TRBJ2-1
size: -
DNA: TGTGCCAGCAGCCCCGACAGGACAGGGATCAATGAGCAGTTCTTC
CDR3: CASSPDRTGINEQFF

V: TRBV9
D: TRBD2
J: TRBJ2-3
size: -
DNA: TGTGCCAGCAGCGGGCAGAGCGGGAGCCTCACAGATACGCAGTATTTT
CDR3: CASSGQSGSLTDTQYF

V: TRBV9
D: -
J: TRBJ2-7
size: few
DNA: TGTGCCAGCAGCGTAGCTAGGGCGGGCCCGGGAGAGCAGTACTTC
CDR3: CASSVARAGPGEQYF

V: TRBV5-1
D: -
J: TRBJ2-5
size: -
DNA: TGCGCCAGCAGCCCACAGGCTACGGGGGAGACCCAGTACTTC
CDR3: CASSPQATGETQYF

V: TRBV12-3/TRBV12-4
D: -
J: TRBJ1-6
size: -
DNA: TGTGCCAGCAGTTTTGACAGAGGGACACCCCTCCACTTT
CDR3: CASSFDRGTPLHF

V: TRBV7-2
D: -
J: TRBJ1-1
size: -
DNA: TGTGCCAGCAGCTTAGGGGGTGTTAGGCGGGACACTGAAGCTTTCTTT
CDR3: CASSLGGVRRDTEAFF

V: TRBV12-3/TRBV12-4
D: -
J: TRBJ2-2
size: -
DNA: TGTGCCAGCAGCCCTCCTATACTAACCGGGGAGCTGTTTTTT
CDR3: CASSPPILTGELFF

V: TRBV6-2/TRBV6-3
D: -
J: TRBJ2-6
size: -
DNA: TGTGCCAGCAGTTACCCCGCGGTCCTGACTTTC
CDR3: CASSYPAVLTF

V: TRBV7-2
D: -
J: TRBJ2-3
size: -
DNA: TGTGCCAGCAGCTTAGCGTCAACCACAGATACGCAGTATTTT
CDR3: CASSLASTTDTQYF

V: TRBV28
D: TRBD2
J: TRBJ2-3
size: few
DNA: TGTGCCAGCAGCTCCCGAAGGGCTAGCGGGAGGGCCAGTACAGATACGCAGTATTTT
CDR3: CASSSRRASGRASTDTQYF

V: TRBV6-9
D: -
J: TRBJ1-1
size: -
DNA: TGTGCCAGCAGTTTCCCAAACACTGAAGCTTTCTTT
CDR3: CASSFPNTEAFF

V: TRBV12-3/TRBV12-4
D: -
J: TRBJ2-5
size: -
DNA: TGTGCCAGCAGTTTAGGGCAAGCGCCGAATCAAGAGACCCAGTACTTC
CDR3: CASSLGQAPNQETQYF

V: TRBV3-1
D: TRBD2
J: TRBJ2-1
size: few
DNA: TGTGCCAGCAGCCAAGCTGGAATAGCGGGATTTGATGAGCAGTTCTTC
CDR3: CASSQAGIAGFDEQFF

V: TRBV6-2/TRBV6-3
D: TRBD2
J: TRBJ2-1
size: many
DNA: TGTGCCAGCAATCCGACCTGGACTAGCGGGAGGAATGAGCAGTTCTTC
CDR3: CASNPTWTSGRNEQFF

V: TRBV7-8
D: -
J: TRBJ2-3
size: -
DNA: TGTGCCAGCAGCAACCCCCCCCTAGCGCCAAGCACAGATACGCAGTATTTT
CDR3: CASSNPPLAPSTDTQYF

V: TRBV3-1
D: TRBD2
J: TRBJ2-4
size: few
DNA: TGTGCCAGCAGCCTACTAGCGGGGGTGGACATTCAGTACTTC
CDR3: CASSLLAGVDIQYF

V: TRBV20-1
D: TRBD2
J: TRBJ2-5
size: -
DNA: TGCAGTGCTTCAACGGTAGCGGGAGTTGGAGAGACCCAGTACTTC
CDR3: CSASTVAGVGETQYF

V: TRBV11-2
D: -
J: TRBJ2-6
size: many
DNA: TGTGCCAGCAGCATAATGGGGGCTCAGGGGGCCAACGTCCTGACTTTC
CDR3: CASSIMGAQGANVLTF

V: TRBV4-3
D: -
J: TRBJ2-7
size: few
DNA: TGCGCCAGCAGCCAAGGGACAGTAAACGAGCAGTACTTC
CDR3: CASSQGTVNEQYF

V: TRBV18
D: TRBD1
J: TRBJ2-5
size: -
DNA: TGTGCCAGCTCACTACCGACAGGGGGTATGGAGACCCAGTACTTC
CDR3: CASSLPTGGMETQYF

V: TRBV9
D: TRBD1
J: TRBJ2-1
size: few
DNA: TGTGCCAGTAACGACAGGGCCTCCACCAATGAGCAGTTCTTC
CDR3: CASNDRASTNEQFF

V: TRBV27
D: TRBD1
J: TRBJ1-5
size: -
DNA: TGTGCCAGCAGTTTATCCGGGACAGGACAGCCCCAGCATTTT
CDR3: CASSLSGTGQPQHF

V: TRBV29-1
D: -
J: TRBJ1-2
size: few
DNA: TGCAGCGGACTAACCGGGAGATATGGCTACACCTTC
CDR3: CSGLTGRYGYTF

V: TRBV3-1
D: TRBD2
J: TRBJ2-1
size: -
DNA: TGTGCCAGCAGCCAAGATTTGGCTAGCGGGAGTAATGAGCAGTTCTTC
CDR3: CASSQDLASGSNEQFF

V: TRBV7-9
D: -
J: TRBJ2-4
size: many
DNA: TGTGCCAGCAGCCCCGACGCTGTAAAAAACATTCAGTACTTC
CDR3: CASSPDAVKNIQYF

V: TRBV7-2
D: -
J: TRBJ2-3
size: -
DNA: TGTGCCAGCAGCTTAGAAGGCGCCCTCACAGATACGCAGTATTTT
CDR3: CASSLEGALTDTQYF

V: TRBV9
D: -
J: TRBJ1-1
size: -
DNA: TGTGCCAGCAGCCCCTCTGGGAGGGGGGGGGACACTGAAGCTTTCTTT
CDR3: CASSPSGRGGDTEAFF

V: TRBV5-1
D: TRBD2
J: TRBJ2-3
size: many
DNA: TGCGCCAGCAGCTTGGTCGTTGTGGCGGGAGTTCCACAGATAACGCAGTATTTT
CDR3: CASSLVVVAGVPQITQYF

V: TRBV29-1
D: -
J: TRBJ1-2
size: -
DNA: TGCAGCGTTGAAGACGGACACTCCTATGGCTACACCTTC
CDR3: CSVEDGHSYGYTF

V: TRBV20-1
D: -
J: TRBJ2-3
size: few
DNA: TGCAGTGCTAACCACAGGGAGTCAGTCACAGATACGCAGTATTTT
CDR3: CSANHRESVTDTQYF

V: TRBV29-1
D: -
J: TRBJ2-3
size: -
DNA: TGCAGTTATTCGGAGGGCCAAGATACGCAGTATTTT
CDR3: CSYSEGQDTQYF

V: TRBV7-2
D: -
J: TRBJ2-3
size: many
DNA: TGTGCCAGCAGCCTGCTAACAGATACGCAGTATTTT
CDR3: CASSLLTDTQYF

V: TRBV3-1
D: TRBD1
J: TRBJ2-3
size: few
DNA: TGTGCCAGCACCAAACAGGGGAACCCGGGGGATACGCAGTATTTT
CDR3: CASTKQGNPGDTQYF